Presented here are 11 T cell receptor beta chains from one specimen sequenced in a study of cytomegalovirus exposure and HLA in healthy donors. Produced via immunoSEQ multiplex PCR; TCRdb's table is partial and in-frame only. The sample comprises 150,000 to 200,000 clones, 80% to 85% of which are singletons, and 2.8% rests with the top ten. Sample: PBMCs. These receptor sequences come from a woman under 30 in good health and CMV-seropositive.

This clone appeared many times. V usage is TRBV10-3 and J usage is TRBJ2-1; D ambiguous. Per germline, CDR1 ENHRY and CDR2 SYGVKD. The CDR3 totals 14 residues. V was clipped by 2 bases and J by 4 bases, with 9 bases between them. CDR3 coding DNA: TGTGCCATCAGTGAGAACGAGGATTACAATGAGCAGTTCTTC. Residues: CAISENEDYNEQFF.

This clone was detected a few times. The chain joins TRBV19 to TRBJ1-2; 8 positions agree with TRBD1. This CDR3 region has 13 residues. Germline V gene sequence: CDR1 LNHDA, CDR2 SQIVND (reference sequence). V lost 3 bases, J lost 8 bases, and 5 bases stayed unmatched. The CDR3 loop reads CASSIIQGAGYTF. CDR3 DNA: TGTGCCAGTAGTATCATCCAGGGGGCGGGCTACACCTTC.

This rearrangement joins TRBV5-5 to TRBJ1-2; TRBD1 agrees at 7 bases. Germline loops: CDR1 SGHKS, CDR2 YYEKEE (reference sequence). V shed 4 bases and J 0 bases; nucleotides not matched to a gene: 6. The length of the CDR3 is 15 residues. The CDR3 is CASSAPQGTNYGYTF. The CDR3, as DNA: TGTGCCAGCAGCGCTCCACAGGGGACTAACTATGGCTACACCTTC. The entire variable domain, with the rest obtained from reference TRBV5-5 and TRBJ1-2, is as follows: DAGVTQSPTHLIKTRGQQVTLRCSPISGHKSVSWYQQVLGQGPQFIFQYYEKEERGRGNFPDRFSARQFPNYSSELNVNALLLGDSALYLCASSAPQGTNYGYTFGSGTRLTVV.

The V gene is TRBV5-1, the J gene TRBJ2-5; no definite D call. The length of the CDR3 is 15 residues. V lost 0 bases and J 0 bases, leaving 9 bases between the germline ends. CDR1 and CDR2 from the germline V gene are SGHRS and YFSETQ. CDR3 in amino acids: CASSLAGTDQETQYF. The CDR3 coding sequence is TGCGCCAGCAGCTTGGCCGGTACAGACCAAGAGACCCAGTACTTC.

The chain uses TRBV5-4 and TRBJ1-3; 7 bases are shared with TRBD1. The CDR3 has 20 residues. Per the germline V gene, CDR1 is SGHNT and CDR2 is YYREEE (reference sequence). V was pared by 3 bases and J by 5 bases, with 23 bases of the junction left unmatched. This chain's CDR3 is CASSSPGGFSTGTERNTIYF. The CDR3, as DNA: TGTGCCAGCAGCTCCCCTGGGGGATTCTCTACCGGGACAGAGAGAAACACCATATATTTT.

The chain recombines TRBV5-1 with TRBJ2-7; the D gene is possibly TRBD2 (7 bases). Germline V CDR1 and CDR2: SGHRS, YFSETQ. V lost 1 base to trimming and J lost 2 bases, with 13 bases between them. The length of the CDR3 is 15 residues. CDR3 region: CASSLSGGPPYEQYF. CDR3 sequence (DNA): TGCGCCAGCAGCTTGTCCGGGGGGCCCCCCTACGAGCAGTACTTC.

The CDR3 here is CASSLVAGGGSRGYTF. Written as DNA, the CDR3 is TGTGCCAGCAGCTTGGTTGCGGGTGGGGGGTCCCGTGGCTACACCTTC. This chain connects TRBV5-6 to TRBJ1-2, with D possibly TRBD1 on 5 matching bases. The CDR3 spans 16 residues. CDR1 and CDR2 from the germline V gene are SGHDT and YYEEEE. The V gene lost 0 bases and the J gene lost 7 bases, with 19 bases spanning the gap.

The genes are TRBV2 and TRBJ2-5, with D tentatively TRBD2 (7 bases). The CDR3 is 16 amino acids. Trimming shortened V by 0 bases and J by 5 bases, and 16 bases separated the two germline ends. From germline, CDR1 is SNHLY and CDR2 FYNNEI. CDR3 nucleotides: TGTGCCAGCAGTGAAGCTGGGGGGGGGCCTCGGGAGACCCAGTACTTC. It encodes CASSEAGGGPRETQYF.

This chain links TRBV9 with TRBJ1-4; 9 bases line up with TRBD1. Germline V CDR1 and CDR2: SGDLS, YYNGEE. The CDR3 spans 18 residues. V lost 3 bases to trimming and J lost 1 base; unmatched junction nucleotides: 10. CDR3 in amino acids: CASSASRGQGLTNEKLFF. In DNA form, the CDR3 reads TGTGCCAGCAGCGCCAGCAGGGGACAGGGATTAACTAATGAAAAACTGTTTTTT.

V gene TRBV2 combines with J gene TRBJ2-2; D unclear. The germline CDR1 and CDR2 sequences are SNHLY and FYNNEI. This CDR3 region has 14 residues. Trimming stripped 6 bases from V and 6 bases from J, with 14 bases between. CDR3 region: CASSVSPPAGELFF. The CDR3 DNA reads TGTGCCAGCAGCGTATCCCCCCCGGCCGGGGAGCTGTTTTTT.

The chain has TRBV5-4 and TRBJ2-7; TRBD2 aligns across 7 bases. CDR3 length equals 13 residues. The germline CDR1 and CDR2 sequences are SGHNT and YYREEE (reference sequence). V lost 1 base and J lost 6; bases outside the gene matches: 4. The CDR3 sequence: CASSLMGGSEQYF. CDR3 DNA: TGTGCCAGCAGCTTGATGGGAGGGAGCGAGCAGTACTTC. Drawing the rest from reference TRBV5-4 and TRBJ2-7, the complete variable domain is ETGVTQSPTHLIKTRGQQVTLRCSSQSGHNTVSWYQQALGQGPQFIFQYYREEENGRGNFPPRFSGLQFPNYSSELNVNALELDDSALYLCASSLMGGSEQYFGPGTRLTVT.